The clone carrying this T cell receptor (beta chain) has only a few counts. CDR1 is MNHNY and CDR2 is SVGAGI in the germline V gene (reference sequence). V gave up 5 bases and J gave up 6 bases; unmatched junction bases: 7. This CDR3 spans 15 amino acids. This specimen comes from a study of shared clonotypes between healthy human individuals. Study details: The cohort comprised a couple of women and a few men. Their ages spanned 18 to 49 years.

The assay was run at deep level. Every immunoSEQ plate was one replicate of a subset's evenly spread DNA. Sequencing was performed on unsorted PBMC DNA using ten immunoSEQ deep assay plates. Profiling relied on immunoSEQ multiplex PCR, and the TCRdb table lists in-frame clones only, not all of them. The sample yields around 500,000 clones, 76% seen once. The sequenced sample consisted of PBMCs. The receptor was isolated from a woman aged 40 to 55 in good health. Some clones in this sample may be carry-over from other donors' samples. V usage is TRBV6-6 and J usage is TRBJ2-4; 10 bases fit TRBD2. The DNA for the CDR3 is TGTGCCAGCAGTGTGATAGCGGGAGGAGTAAACATTCAGTACTTC. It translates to CASSVIAGGVNIQYF.